This entry concerns a single T cell receptor (beta chain). No antigen is known for it. This entry is derived from a study of cytomegalovirus exposure and HLA in healthy donors. At the level of the study: The roughly 130 validation repertoires used the same platform as the approximately 700 first-cohort repertoires (as reported by a later analysis). Study-level findings and limits: The investigators catalogued 150 to 200 TCR beta chains as cytomegalovirus-associated.

Looked up from germline, CDR1 is ENHRY and CDR2 is SYGVKD. The length of the CDR3 is 16 residues. Trimming at V came to 5 bases and at J to 3 bases, leaving 13 bases not matched to a gene. Method: immunoSEQ multiplex PCR; TCRdb's copy keeps in-frame clones and lacks some. The repertoire holds 100,000 to 150,000 clones, roughly 89% seen once, with 1.1% in the top ten. What was sequenced was PBMCs. The clonotype comes from a young woman in good health and CMV-seronegative. The chain couples TRBV10-3 to TRBJ2-7; 7 positions match TRBD2. CDR3 sequence (DNA): TGTGCCATCAGTTCATCGTACGCGGCTAGCGGCTACGAGCAGTACTTC. This gives the protein CAISSSYAASGYEQYF.